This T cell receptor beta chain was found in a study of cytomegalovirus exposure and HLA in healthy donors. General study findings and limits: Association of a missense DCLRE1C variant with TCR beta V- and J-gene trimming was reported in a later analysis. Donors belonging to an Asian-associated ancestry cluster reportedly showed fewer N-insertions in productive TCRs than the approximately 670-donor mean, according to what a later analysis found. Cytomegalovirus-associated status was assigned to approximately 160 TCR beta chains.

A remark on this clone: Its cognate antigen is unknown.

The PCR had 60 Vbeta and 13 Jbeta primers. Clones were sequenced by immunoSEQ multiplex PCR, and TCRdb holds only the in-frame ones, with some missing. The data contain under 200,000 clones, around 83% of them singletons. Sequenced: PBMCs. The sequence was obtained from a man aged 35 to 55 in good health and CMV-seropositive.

The CDR3 is CASSWTSGSGEQFF. DNA for the CDR3: TGCGCCAGCAGCTGGACTAGCGGGAGTGGTGAGCAGTTCTTC. This chain connects TRBV5-1 to TRBJ2-1; 13 bases are a match to TRBD2. V dropped 3 bases and J dropped 9; count of bases not matched to a gene: 3. There are 14 residues in the CDR3. Germline CDR1 and CDR2: SGHRS and YFSETQ.